This T cell receptor beta chain emerged from a study of T-cell memory formation after mild COVID-19. This clonotype appeared many times. From the 5' RACE reads, TCRdb called clonotypes with MiXCR, one entry per CDR3 protein. The data hold around 29,000 distinct CDR3 sequences, with 9.5% to 15% observed a single time. The CDR3 has 12 residues. V was trimmed by 6 bases and J by 6 bases, leaving 9 bases between them. Germline V lookup: CDR1 LNHDA, CDR2 SQIVND (reference sequence). This receptor was obtained from an adult woman who had mild COVID-19 (a few samples of this study predate the infection). Cell type and time point are not known. J is TRBJ2-1 and V is TRBV19, with D hard to call. The sample taken for sequencing was PBMCs or a T cell subset sorted from them (not recorded which). In nucleotides, the CDR3 is TGTGCCAGTAGGCTAGGCCCCAATGAGCAGTTCTTC. It specifies CASRLGPNEQFF.